Listed here are 24 T cell receptor beta chains from one sample, sequenced in a study of human T cells and chemical hapten exposure. Time point of the sample: patch test 3, about 24 weeks after DPC sensitization. Treatment here: therapeutic diphenylcyclopropenone sensitization with weekly scalp DPC. TCRdb reprocessed the RACE reads via MiXCR and lists one record per CDR3 protein. The sample records tens of thousands of distinct CDR3 sequences, 11% being singletons. The source was whole blood, collected in connection with sensitization to the hapten diphenylcyclopropenone (DPC). Every receptor here comes from a woman in her forties or fifties with alopecia areata. Some clones in this sample may be carry-over from other donors' samples.

This clonotype occurred a few times. For the CDR3, the DNA is TGTGCCAGCAGCCCCGCTGGGGGAGGCAAAAACATTCAGTACTTC. Its protein is CASSPAGGGKNIQYF. V usage is TRBV7-9 and J usage is TRBJ2-4; maybe TRBD2 (6 bases). The CDR3 is made up of 15 amino acids. Looked up from germline, CDR1 is SEHNR and CDR2 is FQNEAQ (reference sequence). Trimming took 5 bases from V and 3 from J, leaving 14 bases between them.

This clonotype was found many times. The chain couples TRBV5-1 to TRBJ2-5; 10 nucleotides match TRBD1. V lost 4 bases, J lost 5 bases, and 8 bases stayed unmatched. The CDR3 is made up of 15 amino acids. Per germline, CDR1 SGHRS and CDR2 YFSETQ. The CDR3: CASSPDRGVAETQYF. CDR3 sequence (DNA): TGCGCCAGCAGCCCGGACAGGGGGGTTGCGGAGACCCAGTACTTC.

The table lists this clonotype with a few counts. The gene calls are TRBV10-3 and TRBJ2-4, with 10 bases fitting TRBD2. The CDR3 length is 18 residues. Losses at the gene ends were 0 bases for V and 3 bases for J; bases not matched to a gene: 8. Germline CDR1 and CDR2: ENHRY and SYGVKD. The CDR3 DNA sequence: TGTGCCATCAGTGAGTCGACGGCTAGCGGGAGAAACAAAAACATTCAGTACTTC. This sequence encodes CAISESTASGRNKNIQYF.

This rearrangement joins TRBV2 to TRBJ1-5; 7 positions agree with TRBD1. The germline gives CDR1 SNHLY, CDR2 FYNNEI. V shed 6 bases and J 4 bases; nucleotides not matched to a gene: 3. The CDR3 has 13 residues. CDR3 region: CASRAGGNQPQHF. The CDR3 coding sequence is TGTGCCAGCAGGGCAGGGGGAAATCAGCCCCAGCATTTT. Drawing the rest from reference TRBV2 and TRBJ1-5, the complete variable domain is EPEVTQTPSHQVTQMGQEVILRCVPISNHLYFYWYRQILGQKVEFLVSFYNNEISEKSEIFDDQFSVERPDGSNFTLKIRSTKLEDSAMYFCASRAGGNQPQHFGDGTRLSIL.

This clonotype was picked up a small number of times. The gene calls are TRBV9 and TRBJ2-3; D is possibly TRBD2 (6 bases). Looked up from germline, CDR1 is SGDLS and CDR2 is YYNGEE. Trimming removed 3 bases at V and 2 bases at J, with 13 bases between. The CDR3 has 15 residues. CDR3 sequence: CASSGRDSITDTQYF. Here the CDR3 DNA reads TGTGCCAGCAGCGGCCGGGACTCCATCACAGATACGCAGTATTTT.

This clonotype was found many times. The CDR3 nucleotides are TGTGCCAGCAGCTTCCGGGGGAATCAGCCCCAGCATTTT. Its translation is CASSFRGNQPQHF. This chain joins TRBV7-2 and TRBJ1-5; a possible D gene is TRBD1 (5 bases). With 3 bases removed from V and 4 bases from J, the gap between germline ends came to 7 bases. The CDR3 loop spans 13 amino acids. Germline CDR1 SGHTA, CDR2 FQGNSA.

This clonotype came up a few times. V and J are TRBV20-1 and TRBJ2-5; 13 nucleotides line up with TRBD2. V lost 4 bases to trimming and J lost 1 base; unmatched junction nucleotides: 12. The CDR3 loop spans 18 amino acids. Germline V gene data show CDR1 as DFQATT and CDR2 as SNEGSKA (reference sequence). CDR3 sequence: CSATVPGTSGVLQETQYF. CDR3 DNA sequence: TGCAGTGCTACTGTTCCCGGGACTAGCGGGGTTCTCCAAGAGACCCAGTACTTC.

In its sample, this clonotype was seen many times. The rearrangement links TRBV2 to TRBJ2-6; no definite D call. The V end lost 8 bases, the J end lost 0 bases, and 11 bases lay between the germline ends. CDR1 is SNHLY, CDR2 FYNNEI, per germline. The CDR3 totals 15 residues. The CDR3 region is CASGTGPSGANVLTF. The DNA of the CDR3 is TGTGCCAGCGGAACCGGGCCCTCTGGGGCCAACGTCCTGACTTTC.

The V call is TRBV5-1, the J call TRBJ2-5; possibly TRBD2 for D (6 bases). V lost 4 bases, J lost 5 bases, and 18 bases lay in between. The CDR3 covers 15 residues. Germline CDR1 and CDR2: SGHRS and YFSETQ. The CDR3 loop is CASSLGGGRGETQYF. The CDR3 nucleotides read TGCGCCAGCAGCCTTGGAGGAGGGAGAGGGGAGACCCAGTACTTC.

This clonotype was counted only a few times. J is TRBJ2-2 and V is TRBV7-6, with D possibly being TRBD2 (6 bases). The CDR3 loop spans 15 amino acids. Germline assignment: CDR1 SGHVS and CDR2 FNYEAQ. The ends were cut back, 3 bases at V and 4 bases at J, with 12 bases in the middle. The CDR3 sequence is CASSFLGGSTGELFF. The DNA for the CDR3 is TGTGCCAGCAGCTTCCTAGGAGGGTCCACCGGGGAGCTGTTTTTT.

The V gene is TRBV29-1, the J gene TRBJ2-5, with a tentative D call TRBD2 (6 bases). The CDR3 is made up of 12 amino acids. In germline, CDR1 is SQVTM, CDR2 ANQGSEA. Trimming removed 6 bases from V and 5 bases from J, with 13 bases in between. Here the CDR3 reads CSVSRGLETQYF. CDR3 DNA sequence: TGCAGCGTGAGTCGGGGGTTGGAGACCCAGTACTTC.

The chain is built from TRBV12-3 or TRBV12-4 and TRBJ1-5; D is possibly TRBD1 (5 bases). The V gene lost 2 bases and the J gene lost 9 bases, with 11 bases spanning the gap. The CDR3 is made up of 13 amino acids. The CDR3 reads CASSLSQGGPQHF. In nucleotides, the CDR3 is TGTGCCAGCAGTTTAAGTCAGGGAGGGCCCCAGCATTTT.

The sample holds many counts of this clonotype. This chain uses TRBV29-1 with TRBJ2-7; D gene ambiguous. Germline V lookup: CDR1 SQVTM, CDR2 ANQGSEA. This CDR3 spans 13 amino acids. V was trimmed by 4 bases and J by 4 bases, leaving 14 bases between them. DNA for the CDR3: TGCAGCGTTGTGGAGACTGAATTATACGAGCAGTACTTC. This encodes CSVVETELYEQYF.

The chain has TRBV29-1 and TRBJ2-3; the D is unclear. V was pared by 7 bases and J by 5 bases, with 7 bases between. CDR1 and CDR2 (germline): SQVTM, ANQGSEA. This CDR3 comprises 10 residues. CDR3 region: CSGYLDTQYF. The CDR3, as DNA: TGCAGCGGCTACTTAGATACGCAGTATTTT.

The chain joins TRBV12-3 or TRBV12-4 to TRBJ2-7; TRBD1 aligns across 10 bases. The ends lost 6 bases at V and 2 bases at J; junction bases unmatched: 7. This CDR3 is 15 amino acids long. CDR3 region: CASREDRGSAYEQYF. The CDR3, as DNA: TGTGCCAGCAGGGAGGACAGGGGGTCCGCCTACGAGCAGTACTTC.

This clonotype came up many times. The chain recombines TRBV7-9 with TRBJ1-4; 7 nucleotides agree with TRBD1. The V gene's germline CDR1 is SEHNR and CDR2 FQNEAQ (reference sequence). V was clipped by 0 bases and J by 5 bases; unmatched bases: 3. The CDR3 length is 15 residues. CDR3: CASSLATGDNEKLFF. CDR3 bases: TGTGCCAGCAGCTTAGCAACAGGGGACAATGAAAAACTGTTTTTT.

This clonotype occurred many times. The V gene is TRBV19, the J gene TRBJ1-2, with D unclear. The V gene's germline CDR1 is LNHDA and CDR2 SQIVND (reference sequence). The CDR3 loop spans 11 amino acids. The ends were cut back, 1 base at V and 6 bases at J, with 3 bases in the middle. The CDR3: CASSIGDGYTF. The CDR3 region has the DNA TGTGCCAGTAGTATAGGTGATGGCTACACCTTC.

This clonotype was seen ten or more times. The chain is built from TRBV14 and TRBJ2-7, with D possibly matching TRBD2 (5 bases). Trimming took off 6 bases at V and 7 bases at J, with 13 bases between the two ends. This CDR3 spans 12 amino acids. The germline gives CDR1 SGHDN, CDR2 FVKESK. CDR3 bases: TGTGCCAGCAGTCAGGTCCCGGGGGAGCAGTACTTC. This sequence encodes CASSQVPGEQYF.

The gene calls are TRBV2 and TRBJ2-6; 9 positions agree with TRBD1. The CDR3 is 13 amino acids. Unmatched junction bases numbered 9, after V lost 8 bases and J lost 13 bases. Germline V lookup: CDR1 SNHLY, CDR2 FYNNEI. Here the CDR3 reads CASQDRGAEVLTF. The CDR3 coding sequence is TGTGCCAGCCAAGACAGGGGGGCTGAAGTCCTGACTTTC.

The chain carries TRBV5-1 and TRBJ2-5; 9 bases match TRBD2. CDR3 length equals 14 residues. V shed 7 bases and J 2 bases; nucleotides not matched to a gene: 6. CDR1 and CDR2 (germline): SGHRS, YFSETQ. In nucleotides, the CDR3 is TGCGCCAGCCGAATAGCGGGAGAGCAAGAGACCCAGTACTTC. Translated, it gives CASRIAGEQETQYF.

The chain couples TRBV4-1 to TRBJ2-5; D not certain. CDR3 length: 15 residues. V was trimmed by 4 bases and J by 4 bases, leaving 16 bases between them. Germline V CDR1 and CDR2: MGHRA, YSYEKL. The CDR3 DNA reads as TGCGCCAGCAGCCCCCAAGGGCTTTTGCGAGAGACCCAGTACTTC. It specifies CASSPQGLLRETQYF.

This clonotype was counted many times. The CDR3 DNA sequence: TGTGCCAGCTCACCATTGACTAGCGGGGCCCCGTCTGCCAAAAACATTCAGTACTTC. Protein product: CASSPLTSGAPSAKNIQYF. The J gene is TRBJ2-4, the V gene TRBV18, with 11 bases aligning to TRBD2. From germline, CDR1 is KGHSH and CDR2 LQKENI. Trimming took 2 bases from V and 1 from J; bases not matched to a gene: 10. There are 19 residues in the CDR3.

There are a few counts of this clonotype. J is TRBJ2-1 and V is TRBV27, with D perhaps TRBD1 (7 bases). Trimming shortened V by 9 bases and J by 2 bases, and 14 bases separated the two germline ends. The CDR3 loop spans 14 amino acids. Germline CDR1 is MNHEY and CDR2 is SMNVEV (reference sequence). The CDR3 DNA sequence: TGTGCCAGGCCTGTCAGGGGGGCCTACAATGAGCAGTTCTTC. This encodes CARPVRGAYNEQFF.

Of note for this clonotype: This clone may be a read error of a much larger clone one base away. The chain combines TRBV21-1 with TRBJ1-3. TRBV21-1 counts as a pseudogene. The CDR3 runs 12 residues. CDR3 DNA sequence: TGTGCCAGCGGGTGGGCCGTAAACACCATATATTTT. Its translation: CASGWAVNTIYF.